Following are 17 T cell receptor beta chains from one sample sequenced in a study of shared clonotypes between healthy human individuals. Using immunoSEQ multiplex PCR, the repertoire was profiled, and TCRdb retains in-frame clones only, with some absent. The sample records millions of clones, about 94% being singletons. Naive CD8 cells, CD45RO-negative and positively selected for CCR7, excluded terminally differentiated effector memory CD45RA+ cells. The material sequenced was naive CD8+ T cells sorted from blood. These receptors all stem from a man between 18 and 35 years old in good health.

The rearrangement uses TRBV6-5 and TRBJ1-4; D is uncertain. Germline CDR1 and CDR2: MNHEY and SVGAGI. The CDR3 runs to 14 residues. V was pared by 5 bases and J by 5 bases, with 12 bases between. The CDR3 region has the DNA TGTGCCAGCAGTCCTAACTCATTGAATGAAAAACTGTTTTTT. It encodes CASSPNSLNEKLFF.

V gene TRBV19 combines with J gene TRBJ1-5; D uncertain. CDR3 length equals 13 residues. V gave up 5 bases and J gave up 9 bases, with 14 bases separating them. Germline-derived CDR1 and CDR2 are LNHDA and SQIVND (reference sequence). CDR3 sequence (DNA): TGTGCCAGTAGTTTCCCGGCGGTCGGGCCCCAGCATTTT. Amino acid sequence: CASSFPAVGPQHF.

This chain uses TRBV7-9 with TRBJ1-2, with 9 bases aligning to TRBD1. CDR3 length: 14 residues. Germline V gene lookup returns CDR1 SEHNR and CDR2 FQNEAQ (reference sequence). V gave up 4 bases and J gave up 3 bases; unmatched junction bases: 3. Written as DNA, the CDR3 is TGTGCCAGCAGCTCACAGGGGGCTGACTATGGCTACACCTTC. It codes for CASSSQGADYGYTF.

CDR3 sequence reads: CATSRESRPNSNYGYTF. The CDR3, as DNA: TGTGCCACCAGCAGAGAAAGCAGACCCAATAGTAACTATGGCTACACCTTC. The chain recombines TRBV15 with TRBJ1-2; no firm D call. V lost 0 bases and J lost 1, with 15 bases in between. CDR3 length: 17 residues. CDR1 is LNHNV and CDR2 is YYDKDF in the germline V gene (reference sequence).

To note about this clone: Other DNA sequences in the same sample also yield this CDR3. CDR3 nucleotide sequence: TGTGCCAGCAGCTTGTCTACCACAGATACGCAGTATTTT. Its translation: CASSLSTTDTQYF. The chain recombines TRBV11-2 with TRBJ2-3; D ambiguous. Germline lookup yields CDR1 SGHAT and CDR2 FQNNGV. Trimming cost V 3 bases and J 2 bases, with 6 bases left between them. The CDR3 consists of 13 residues.

This chain joins TRBV2 and TRBJ2-5; D is possibly TRBD2 (6 bases). Germline V gene lookup returns CDR1 SNHLY and CDR2 FYNNEI. The CDR3 covers 14 residues. The germline V and J ends were trimmed by 8 bases and 5 bases, with 18 bases remaining between them. CDR3 in amino acids: CASAEAGSGETQYF. The CDR3 DNA follows: TGTGCCAGCGCGGAAGCGGGCTCTGGGGAGACCCAGTACTTC.

V gene TRBV7-9 combines with J gene TRBJ1-4; the D gene is possibly TRBD1 (6 bases). Germline V CDR1 and CDR2: SEHNR, FQNEAQ (reference sequence). The CDR3 length is 12 residues. V lost 7 bases and J lost 6, with 9 bases in between. The CDR3 DNA follows: TGTGCCAGCATAGAGGGGGATGAAAAACTGTTTTTT. Translated: CASIEGDEKLFF.

The chain recombines TRBV4-2 with TRBJ2-7; 10 bases fit TRBD2. This CDR3 has 18 amino acids. Trimming took 0 bases from V and 1 from J; bases not matched to a gene: 9. CDR1 is LGHNA, CDR2 YNFKEQ, per germline. The CDR3 DNA is TGTGCCAGCAGCCAAGAGTCTGCCGGGACTAGCGAATCCTACGAGCAGTACTTC. This sequence encodes CASSQESAGTSESYEQYF.

The table lists this clone with a count of one. The V gene is TRBV4-1, the J gene TRBJ2-2; TRBD1 or TRBD2 may be the D gene (5 bases each). V was trimmed by 6 bases and J by 0 bases, leaving 14 bases between them. Germline V gene data show CDR1 as MGHRA and CDR2 as YSYEKL. This CDR3 is 16 amino acids long. The CDR3, as DNA: TGCGCCAGCAGAGAAAATCCGGGACCGAACACCGGGGAGCTGTTTTTT. Its protein product is CASRENPGPNTGELFF.

The chain uses TRBV13 and TRBJ1-4; 7 nucleotides align to TRBD1. CDR1 and CDR2 (germline): PRHDT, FYEKMQ (reference sequence). The J segment lost 5 bases and the V segment lost 6 bases, leaving 3 bases of the junction unmatched. This CDR3 has 13 amino acids. The CDR3 region is CASRETGNEKLFF. The CDR3 bases are TGTGCCAGCAGGGAGACAGGGAATGAAAAACTGTTTTTT.

V and J are TRBV30 and TRBJ2-7; D possibly corresponds to TRBD2 (6 bases). The CDR3 is 15 residues long. The germline CDR1 and CDR2 sequences are GTSNPN and SVGIG (reference sequence). The ends were cut back, 4 bases at V and 2 bases at J, with 18 bases in the middle. The CDR3 reads CAWTFPGLSAYEQYF. As DNA, the CDR3 is TGTGCCTGGACCTTCCCGGGACTGAGTGCCTACGAGCAGTACTTC. Variable domain in full (rest from reference TRBV30 and TRBJ2-7): SQTIHQWPATLVQPVGSPLSLECTVEGTSNPNLYWYRQAAGRGLQLLFYSVGIGQISSEVPQNLSASRPQDRQFILSSKKLLLSDSGFYLCAWTFPGLSAYEQYFGPGTRLTVT.

The V and J genes are TRBV4-1 and TRBJ2-5, with TRBD1 matching over 8 bases. The CDR3 totals 13 residues. Trimming removed 0 bases from V and 9 bases from J; junction bases left unmatched: 3. From germline, CDR1 is MGHRA and CDR2 YSYEKL. The CDR3 DNA is TGCGCCAGCAGCCAAGATCCACAGGGGGCCCAGTACTTC. It specifies CASSQDPQGAQYF.

The rearrangement joins TRBV14 to TRBJ2-7, with TRBD2 matching over 10 bases. The CDR3 extends over 15 amino acids. Trimming at V came to 0 bases and at J to 6 bases, leaving 5 bases not matched to a gene. CDR1 SGHDN and CDR2 FVKESK come from the germline V gene. DNA of the CDR3: TGTGCCAGCAGCCAAGATGCTAGCGGGAGACGCGAGCAGTACTTC. Translated: CASSQDASGRREQYF.

In this sample, this clone turned up once. J is TRBJ2-5 and V is TRBV27; 7 bases fit TRBD1. The CDR3 loop spans 13 amino acids. Germline-derived CDR1 and CDR2 are MNHEY and SMNVEV (reference sequence). V lost 3 bases, J lost 3 bases, and 1 base stayed unmatched. In DNA, the CDR3 is TGTGCCAGCAGTTTTGGACAGGAAGAGACCCAGTACTTC. This translates into CASSFGQEETQYF.

The rearrangement joins TRBV2 to TRBJ2-1; D is uncertain. The V end was cut by 0 bases, the J end by 9 bases, with 3 bases between. The CDR3 is 11 residues long. CDR1 and CDR2 from the germline V gene are SNHLY and FYNNEI. CDR3 in DNA: TGTGCCAGCAGTGAAGCGGTTGAGCAGTTCTTC. Translating gives CASSEAVEQFF.

The V and J genes are TRBV7-9 and TRBJ2-7; 12 nucleotides line up with TRBD2. CDR1 and CDR2 from the germline V gene are SEHNR and FQNEAQ (reference sequence). This CDR3 is built from 15 residues. V lost 8 bases, J lost 9 bases, and 14 bases stayed unmatched. CDR3 region: CASGGRLAGDSGQYF. Written as DNA, the CDR3 is TGTGCCAGCGGTGGGAGACTAGCGGGAGACTCGGGGCAGTACTTC.

The chain's CDR3 is CASSLAGGFGEQYF. DNA for the CDR3: TGTGCCAGCAGTTTAGCGGGGGGCTTTGGCGAGCAGTACTTC. This chain uses TRBV27 with TRBJ2-7, with 8 bases aligning to TRBD2. CDR3 length: 14 amino acids. Germline V gives CDR1 MNHEY, CDR2 SMNVEV (reference sequence). With V trimmed by 2 bases and J by 6 bases, 6 bases remained unmatched.